What follows are 26 T cell receptor beta chains derived from one specimen sequenced in a study of shared clonotypes between healthy human individuals. Sequencing was performed with immunoSEQ multiplex PCR; in TCRdb, only in-frame clones are kept and a portion is missing. This sample has hundreds of thousands of clones, with roughly 72% found just once. The sample comprised PBMCs. Source of these receptors: a woman between 40 and 55 years old in good health. Some clones in this sample may be carry-over from other donors' samples.

V usage is TRBV5-1 and J usage is TRBJ1-2; 9 nucleotides align to TRBD1. Trimming at V came to 3 bases and at J to 5 bases, leaving 8 bases not matched to a gene. Germline V lookup: CDR1 SGHRS, CDR2 YFSETQ. The length of the CDR3 is 15 residues. CDR3 amino acids: CASSWFRDRVYGYTF. For the CDR3, the DNA is TGCGCCAGCAGCTGGTTCCGGGACAGGGTTTATGGCTACACCTTC. Using reference TRBV5-1 and TRBJ1-2 for the parts outside the CDR3, the full variable domain is KAGVTQTPRYLIKTRGQQVTLSCSPISGHRSVSWYQQTPGQGLQFLFEYFSETQRNKGNFPGRFSGRQFSNSRSEMNVSTLELGDSALYLCASSWFRDRVYGYTFGSGTRLTVV.

V is TRBV2 and J is TRBJ1-4, with no clear D. Trimming removed 4 bases from V and 8 bases from J, with 11 bases in between. The germline V gene encodes CDR1 SNHLY and CDR2 FYNNEI. The CDR3 extends over 13 amino acids. The CDR3 region has the DNA TGTGCCAGCAGTGGGTCAGGAAAGGAAAAACTGTTTTTT. Translating it yields CASSGSGKEKLFF. Full variable domain (rest looked up from reference TRBV2 and TRBJ1-4): EPEVTQTPSHQVTQMGQEVILRCVPISNHLYFYWYRQILGQKVEFLVSFYNNEISEKSEIFDDQFSVERPDGSNFTLKIRSTKLEDSAMYFCASSGSGKEKLFFGSGTQLSVL.

This clone was observed once. The chain links TRBV19 to TRBJ1-2; D remains unclear. The CDR3 totals 12 residues. V was cut by 5 bases and J by 7 bases, with 11 bases left in between. Germline V gene lookup returns CDR1 LNHDA and CDR2 SQIVND (reference sequence). CDR3 nucleotides: TGTGCCAGTAGTGGCCGGATCGGTGGCTACACCTTC. Its translation is CASSGRIGGYTF. Complete variable domain (other parts from reference TRBV19 and TRBJ1-2): DGGITQSPKYLFRKEGQNVTLSCEQNLNHDAMYWYRQDPGQGLRLIYYSQIVNDFQKGDIAEGYSVSREKKESFPLTVTSAQKNPTAFYLCASSGRIGGYTFGSGTRLTVV.

The CDR3 bases are TGTGCCACCGTGGCGGGCCTGGGACTCCAACAAGAGACCCAGTACTTC. Amino acid sequence: CATVAGLGLQQETQYF. The chain joins TRBV10-3 to TRBJ2-5; D is possibly TRBD2 (6 bases). Germline values: CDR1 ENHRY, CDR2 SYGVKD. V lost 10 bases, J lost 2 bases, and 23 bases lay in between. The CDR3 is 16 amino acids.

This chain uses TRBV19 with TRBJ1-1; 9 bases fit TRBD1. The CDR3 sequence is 13 residues long. The germline CDR1 and CDR2 sequences are LNHDA and SQIVND (reference sequence). V lost 10 bases and J lost 3; bases outside the gene matches: 6. The CDR3 protein is CATSRDRDTEAFF. CDR3 sequence (DNA): TGTGCCACCAGCCGGGACAGGGACACTGAAGCTTTCTTT.

The chain joins TRBV5-1 to TRBJ2-7; D remains ambiguous. Germline CDR1 SGHRS, CDR2 YFSETQ. The CDR3 extends over 15 amino acids. Deletions cut 8 bases from V and 1 base from J, with 19 bases between. The CDR3 loop is CASTGVNALSYEQYF. CDR3 DNA: TGCGCCAGTACCGGTGTAAACGCTCTTTCCTACGAGCAGTACTTC.

The rearrangement joins TRBV6-5 to TRBJ2-7; 8 bases fit TRBD1. This CDR3 is built from 15 residues. Germline CDR1 and CDR2: MNHEY and SVGAGI. Trimming cost V 2 bases and J 2 bases; bases outside gene matches: 5. CDR3 in DNA: TGTGCCAGCAGTTACACCAGGGACAGGACCTACGAGCAGTACTTC. It translates to CASSYTRDRTYEQYF.

This sequence joins TRBV11-2 and TRBJ2-1; 8 bases are shared with TRBD1. With 5 bases clipped from V and 8 bases from J, the junction kept 5 bases outside the gene matches. The CDR3 runs to 13 residues. Germline lookup yields CDR1 SGHAT and CDR2 FQNNGV. CDR3 sequence reads: CASSQDRDDEQFF. The CDR3 region has the DNA TGTGCCAGCAGCCAGGACAGGGACGATGAGCAGTTCTTC.

The genes are TRBV7-2 and TRBJ2-7, with TRBD2 matching 8 bases. The CDR3 runs 14 residues. V was pared by 5 bases and J by 4 bases, with 7 bases of the junction left unmatched. The germline V gene has CDR1 SGHTA and CDR2 FQGNSA. CDR3 residues: CASSPGRVPYEQYF. CDR3 nucleotides: TGTGCCAGCAGCCCCGGGAGGGTACCATACGAGCAGTACTTC.

This chain uses TRBV27 with TRBJ2-1, with D possibly being TRBD1 or TRBD2 (5 bases each). Trimming left V 1 base short and J 3 bases short, with 19 bases between. Germline-derived CDR1 and CDR2 are MNHEY and SMNVEV (reference sequence). CDR3 length: 18 amino acids. The CDR3 DNA reads as TGTGCCAGCAGTTTATGGCCCGGGGACCGTGATATCTACAATGAGCAGTTCTTC. Translating it yields CASSLWPGDRDIYNEQFF.

With regard to this clone: A far larger clone is off by one base, so a read error is likely. This sequence joins TRBV15 and TRBJ1-1; D call uncertain. This CDR3 spans 13 amino acids. Deletions cut 10 bases from V and 4 bases from J, with 16 bases between. CDR1 and CDR2 (germline): LNHNV, YYDKDF (reference sequence). The CDR3 spells CAMSFTESTEAFF. The CDR3 nucleotides read TGTGCCATGTCTTTTACGGAGAGCACTGAAGCTTTCTTT.

This chain links TRBV30 with TRBJ1-6, with D perhaps matching TRBD1 (5 bases). Trimming removed 2 bases from V and 6 bases from J, with 17 bases in between. Germline V gene sequence: CDR1 GTSNPN, CDR2 SVGIG (reference sequence). This CDR3 contains 16 residues. The CDR3 loop reads CAWSIRTGTGNSPLHF. In DNA, the CDR3 is TGTGCCTGGAGTATTCGGACCGGGACCGGTAATTCACCCCTCCACTTT.

This chain joins TRBV5-4 and TRBJ2-7; maybe TRBD1 (6 bases). The V and J ends lost 0 bases and 6 bases respectively, with 10 bases between them. The CDR3 is 13 residues long. Looked up from germline, CDR1 is SGHNT and CDR2 is YYREEE (reference sequence). The CDR3 DNA reads TGTGCCAGCAGCTTGGGCAGGGGAAGCGAGCAGTACTTC. As protein: CASSLGRGSEQYF.

The chain is built from TRBV10-1 and TRBJ2-4; D may be TRBD1 (6 bases). This CDR3 has 13 amino acids. Germline CDR1 WNHNN, CDR2 SYGVQD (reference sequence). Between the trimmed V and J ends, which lost 8 bases and 4 bases, there was a span of 12 bases. The CDR3 DNA follows: TGCGCCAGCGGGGATGGGACAAAAAACATTCAGTACTTC. Residues: CASGDGTKNIQYF.

The J gene is TRBJ1-1, the V gene TRBV15, with 7 bases lining up with TRBD1. The V gene end was trimmed by 5 bases and the J gene end by 0 bases; junction bases not matched to a gene: 9. The CDR3 totals 16 residues. Germline V gene lookup returns CDR1 LNHNV and CDR2 YYDKDF (reference sequence). The CDR3 nucleotides read TGTGCCACCAGCCCAAATCCGGGACAGATGAACACTGAAGCTTTCTTT. Protein: CATSPNPGQMNTEAFF.

This clone was counted a single time. This chain connects TRBV30 to TRBJ1-2; D is perhaps TRBD1 (6 bases). CDR3 length equals 15 residues. The germline V gene encodes CDR1 GTSNPN and CDR2 SVGIG (reference sequence). V was cut by 0 bases and J by 3 bases, with 14 bases left in between. CDR3 amino acids: CAWSVGQPGDYGYTF. For the CDR3, the DNA is TGTGCCTGGAGTGTAGGACAGCCCGGGGACTATGGCTACACCTTC.

Here the CDR3 reads CASSEGSGEKLFF. The CDR3 bases are TGTGCCAGCAGTGAGGGGAGTGGTGAAAAACTGTTTTTT. The rearrangement uses TRBV6-5 and TRBJ1-4; D may be TRBD1 (5 bases). The CDR3 totals 13 residues. V was clipped by 5 bases and J by 7 bases, with 11 bases between them. Germline V gene data show CDR1 as MNHEY and CDR2 as SVGAGI.

The chain recombines TRBV5-1 with TRBJ2-1; maybe TRBD2 (6 bases). The CDR3 is 16 residues long. Germline V CDR1 and CDR2: SGHRS, YFSETQ. Trimming removed 1 base at V and 7 bases at J, with 18 bases between. CDR3 region: CASSLLLREIKNEQFF. CDR3 in DNA: TGCGCCAGCAGCTTGTTGTTACGGGAGATTAAAAATGAGCAGTTCTTC.

This clone appeared a single time. This chain links TRBV19 with TRBJ1-2, with TRBD1 as a possible D gene (6 bases). Germline-derived CDR1 and CDR2 are LNHDA and SQIVND (reference sequence). CDR3 length: 22 residues. V was cut by 7 bases and J by 2 bases, with 38 bases left in between. CDR3 in DNA: TGTGCCAGTAAGCGGCAAAGGGAGAGAAGAGGGTTGGACAGAGAAAAAAACTATGGCTACACCTTC. Its protein is CASKRQRERRGLDREKNYGYTF.

The table lists this clone with a few counts. V is TRBV2 and J is TRBJ1-2, with D tentatively TRBD1 (5 bases). V lost 1 base and J 8 bases, leaving 11 bases between the germline ends. The CDR3 sequence is 13 residues long. CDR1 is SNHLY, CDR2 FYNNEI, per germline. DNA of the CDR3: TGTGCCAGCAGTGAAGGGTCCAGGGTCGGCTACACCTTC. Its protein is CASSEGSRVGYTF.

V and J are TRBV10-3 and TRBJ2-3, with no clear D. The germline gives CDR1 ENHRY, CDR2 SYGVKD. Trimming pared 7 bases from V and 0 bases from J, leaving 8 bases between. The CDR3 covers 13 residues. CDR3 residues: CAITQGSTDTQYF. The CDR3 DNA is TGTGCCATCACCCAAGGGAGCACAGATACGCAGTATTTT.

V is TRBV28 and J is TRBJ2-3, with D perhaps TRBD2 (5 bases). Germline CDR1 MDHEN, CDR2 SYDVKM. This CDR3 has 16 amino acids. Trimming shortened V by 3 bases and J by 2 bases, and 15 bases separated the two germline ends. The CDR3, as DNA: TGTGCCAGCAGTTTTTCGCGGGCACAATACACAGATACGCAGTATTTT. The encoded protein is CASSFSRAQYTDTQYF.

The chain is built from TRBV2 and TRBJ2-5; D may correspond to TRBD1 or TRBD2 (5 bases each). The length of the CDR3 is 13 residues. Trimming cost V 6 bases and J 5 bases, with 13 bases left between them. From germline, CDR1 is SNHLY and CDR2 FYNNEI. CDR3 region: CASSGALGETQYF. DNA for the CDR3: TGTGCCAGCAGCGGGGCTTTGGGCGAGACCCAGTACTTC.

On this clone: Other nucleotide sequences from this sample produce the same CDR3. The rearrangement links TRBV4-1 to TRBJ1-4, with unresolved D. This CDR3 spans 13 amino acids. In germline, CDR1 is MGHRA, CDR2 YSYEKL. Trimming removed 1 base from V and 5 bases from J, with 5 bases in between. Written as DNA, the CDR3 is TGCGCCAGCAGCCAAGGGCCGAATGAAAAACTGTTTTTT. This translates into CASSQGPNEKLFF.

This clone was found a few times. The chain combines TRBV7-9 with TRBJ1-1; D gene unclear. Germline lookup yields CDR1 SEHNR and CDR2 FQNEAQ (reference sequence). The CDR3 extends over 16 amino acids. Deletions cut 5 bases from V and 8 bases from J, with 24 bases between. In DNA, the CDR3 is TGTGCCAGCAGCGCTAGTGGCGGCAGTAGATACCCCGAAGCTTTCTTT. Encoded protein: CASSASGGSRYPEAFF. The full variable domain, its missing parts supplied by reference TRBV7-9 and TRBJ1-1, is DTGVSQNPRHKITKRGQNVTFRCDPISEHNRLYWYRQTLGQGPEFLTYFQNEAQLEKSRLLSDRFSAERPKGSFSTLEIQRTEQGDSAMYLCASSASGGSRYPEAFFGQGTRLTVV.

Notes on this clone: This is likely an artifact of a read error, given a far larger clone one base away. The V and J genes are TRBV7-2 and TRBJ1-2; D not resolved. CDR3 length: 12 amino acids. CDR1 is SGHTA and CDR2 is FQGNSA in the germline V gene. CDR3: CASSLSGYGHTF. The CDR3 DNA follows: TGTGCCAGCAGCTTATCCGGCTATGGCCACACCTTC.